The 8 T cell receptor beta chains below come from one sample, sequenced in a study of cytomegalovirus exposure and HLA in healthy donors. PCR involved 60 Vbeta and 13 Jbeta primers. This table comes from immunoSEQ multiplex PCR, and its TCRdb copy is limited to in-frame clones, with some not included. This sample yields more than 110,000 clones, of which around 80% are seen a single time; approximately 1.2% belongs to the top ten. Sequenced input: PBMCs. Receptors were obtained from a male donor in good health and CMV-seropositive.

V and J are TRBV2 and TRBJ1-5; D call uncertain. Germline assignment: CDR1 SNHLY and CDR2 FYNNEI. CDR3 size: 11 residues. V lost 2 bases to trimming and J lost 15 bases, with 11 bases between them. The CDR3: CASSERGPPHF. CDR3 coding DNA: TGTGCCAGCAGTGAAAGAGGGCCTCCGCATTTT.

This clone was seen only once. This sequence joins TRBV19 and TRBJ2-3; 7 bases align to TRBD2. V lost 2 bases to trimming and J lost 2 bases; unmatched junction nucleotides: 4. This CDR3 contains 15 residues. Germline V CDR1 and CDR2: LNHDA, SQIVND (reference sequence). The CDR3 spells CASSISGASTDTQYF. The CDR3 coding sequence is TGTGCCAGTAGTATAAGCGGGGCCTCCACAGATACGCAGTATTTT.

The count of this clone is one. The chain links TRBV6-6 to TRBJ2-3; D unclear. Trimming shortened V by 4 bases and J by 2 bases, and 13 bases separated the two germline ends. This CDR3 has 15 amino acids. Germline loops: CDR1 MNHNY, CDR2 SVGAGI (reference sequence). The CDR3 nucleotides read TGTGCCAGCAGTTCTCGCCAGACTTACACAGATACGCAGTATTTT. Encoded protein: CASSSRQTYTDTQYF.

This clone was seen a handful of times. The chain couples TRBV6-1 to TRBJ2-7, with 7 positions matching TRBD1. The V gene's germline CDR1 is MNHNS and CDR2 SASEGT. The CDR3 runs to 15 residues. V trimming: 5 bases; J trimming: 3 bases; junction bases outside the gene matches: 10. The CDR3 DNA is TGTGCCAGCAGTTTTCGCGACAGGGCCAACTACGAGCAGTACTTC. Its protein is CASSFRDRANYEQYF.

This clone appeared a single time. A junction end diverges from the germline sequence, so it may reflect a read error. The CDR3 DNA reads as TGTGCTAGCAGCTTAAGCGGGAACAATGAGCAGTTCTTC. Its protein product is CASSLSGNNEQFF. The chain recombines TRBV7-7 with TRBJ2-1; the match to TRBD2 covers 7 bases. The CDR3 spans 13 residues. The germline CDR1 and CDR2 sequences are SSHAT and FNYEAQ (reference sequence).

V gene TRBV7-9 combines with J gene TRBJ1-2; D ambiguous. The germline gives CDR1 SEHNR, CDR2 FQNEAQ (reference sequence). Between the trimmed V and J ends, which lost 5 bases and 3 bases, there was a span of 16 bases. The CDR3 loop spans 15 amino acids. CDR3 protein: CASSVGWQADYGYTF. The CDR3 DNA sequence: TGTGCCAGCAGCGTAGGGTGGCAGGCAGACTATGGCTACACCTTC. The whole variable domain, remainder taken from reference TRBV7-9 and TRBJ1-2, is DTGVSQNPRHKITKRGQNVTFRCDPISEHNRLYWYRQTLGQGPEFLTYFQNEAQLEKSRLLSDRFSAERPKGSFSTLEIQRTEQGDSAMYLCASSVGWQADYGYTFGSGTRLTVV.

V is TRBV5-4 and J is TRBJ2-5; D might be TRBD2 (7 bases). The CDR3 has 15 amino acids. V dropped 4 bases and J dropped 5 bases, with 18 bases sitting between them. Germline V gene data show CDR1 as SGHNT and CDR2 as YYREEE (reference sequence). DNA for the CDR3: TGTGCCAGCAGCACAACTCTAGGGGGGGCGGAGACCCAGTACTTC. Translating gives CASSTTLGGAETQYF. The variable domain in full, with the rest retrieved from reference TRBV5-4 and TRBJ2-5, is ETGVTQSPTHLIKTRGQQVTLRCSSQSGHNTVSWYQQALGQGPQFIFQYYREEENGRGNFPPRFSGLQFPNYSSELNVNALELDDSALYLCASSTTLGGAETQYFGPGTRLLVL.

The V gene is TRBV21-1, the J gene TRBJ2-1; the D call in the table, TRBD2, was not verified against the DNA. TRBV21-1 represents a pseudogene. This CDR3 region has 18 residues. The CDR3 nucleotides are TGTGCCAGCAGCCCCGGACTAGCGGGAGGGCCGTCCTACAATGAGCAGTTCTTC. Amino acid sequence: CASSPGLAGGPSYNEQFF.